The clone carrying this TCR beta chain was detected ten times or more. MiXCR, run by TCRdb on the 5' RACE reads, gives a single entry per CDR3 protein. The table records around 30,000 distinct CDR3 sequences, roughly 10% of them present only once. V was trimmed by 6 bases and J by 1 base, leaving 15 bases between them. The CDR3 length is 15 residues. Germline loops: CDR1 SGHRS, CDR2 YFSETQ. These data belong to a study of T cells after yellow fever vaccination. Study summary: In the case of low-cell-number fractions, SMART-Seq v4 Ultra Low Input was used for preparation. Overall study findings and caveats: There was a possibility that FACS-sorted repertoires contained abundant clonotypes contaminating from the bulk population.

The V call is TRBV5-1, the J call TRBJ2-3, with D tentatively TRBD2 (5 bases). Sequences were derived from PBMCs, either bulk or a sorted T-cell subset (CD4+, CD8+, memory, or dextramer-sorted; not recorded which), sampled roughly 15 days after the first yellow fever vaccination. The receptor was isolated from a man between 18 and 29 years old who received the YFV17D yellow fever vaccine. CDR3 amino acids: CASKDGLRGTDTQYF. The CDR3 nucleotides read TGCGCCAGCAAGGATGGGTTGCGGGGCACAGATACGCAGTATTTT.